This T cell receptor beta chain came from a study of patients and donors after allogeneic stem cell transplantation. TCRdb processed the RT-PCR reads anew with MiXCR; each CDR3 protein has one entry. The profile covers under 200,000 distinct CDR3 sequences, with 30% appearing a single time and around 3% taken by the ten largest. This clonotype was seen just once. The receptor was isolated from a human donor who was either an allogeneic HSCT recipient or a stem cell or donor lymphocyte infusion donor (not recorded which). It is not recorded whose cells these are; they may come from a transplant donor. The sample consisted of blood, either unsorted or a sorted T cell fraction (not recorded which).

The DNA for the CDR3 is TGTGCCAGCTCCACAGGGTTCAATCAGCCCCAGCATTTT. It encodes CASSTGFNQPQHF. V gene TRBV18 combines with J gene TRBJ1-5; tentative D call: TRBD1 (6 bases). Germline V gene sequence: CDR1 KGHSH, CDR2 LQKENI. This CDR3 has 13 amino acids. With 6 bases removed from V and 3 bases from J, the gap between germline ends came to 9 bases.